This TCR beta chain was retrieved from a study of cytomegalovirus exposure and HLA in healthy donors. This PCR relied on a set of 60 Vbeta primers and 13 Jbeta primers. Using immunoSEQ multiplex PCR, the repertoire was profiled, and TCRdb retains in-frame clones only, with some absent. The repertoire has under 250,000 clones, roughly 78% of them found once; the top ten carry 0.4% to 0.6%. Germline V gene data show CDR1 as SGDLS and CDR2 as YYNGEE. V trimming: 4 bases; J trimming: 6 bases; junction bases outside the gene matches: 9. The CDR3 consists of 15 residues. The gene calls are TRBV9 and TRBJ1-5; 8 bases map to TRBD1. The sample consisted of PBMCs. The clonotype comes from a boy between 10 and 17 years old in good health and CMV-seronegative. CDR3 coding DNA: TGTGCCAGCAGCCCAGGCGGACAGGGACGTCAGCCCCAGCATTTT. This encodes CASSPGGQGRQPQHF.